This T cell receptor (beta chain) emerged from a study of T cells in Graves' hyperthyroidism and ophthalmopathy. The study, taken as a whole, reports: The majority of expanded thyroid clonotypes above 0.001 also appeared in blood.

The TCR beta CDR3 regions underwent amplification using RNA transcripts as the source. First-round RT-PCR targeting the TCR CDR3 was performed with the HTBI primer set. In TCRdb, the multiplex PCR reads were re-called with MiXCR into one record per CDR3 protein. The repertoire includes 500,000 to 600,000 distinct CDR3 sequences, 16% of them detected once, and around 18% sits in the top ten. Every diagnosis used clinical symptoms, serum thyroxine and TRAb, thyroid ultrasound and orbital computed tomography. The CDR3 is made up of 14 amino acids. Germline V lookup: CDR1 DFQATT, CDR2 SNEGSKA (reference sequence). This clonotype was counted ten times or more. Its antigen is currently unknown.

The rearrangement links TRBV20-1 to TRBJ1-5, with TRBD1 as a possible D gene (6 bases). Sequencing used blood. The TCR sequence derives from a woman between 18 and 29 years old with Graves' hyperthyroidism. Here the CDR3 DNA reads TGCAGCACAACGGCCCCAGGGGGCAATCAGCCCCAGCATTTT. Its translation: CSTTAPGGNQPQHF.